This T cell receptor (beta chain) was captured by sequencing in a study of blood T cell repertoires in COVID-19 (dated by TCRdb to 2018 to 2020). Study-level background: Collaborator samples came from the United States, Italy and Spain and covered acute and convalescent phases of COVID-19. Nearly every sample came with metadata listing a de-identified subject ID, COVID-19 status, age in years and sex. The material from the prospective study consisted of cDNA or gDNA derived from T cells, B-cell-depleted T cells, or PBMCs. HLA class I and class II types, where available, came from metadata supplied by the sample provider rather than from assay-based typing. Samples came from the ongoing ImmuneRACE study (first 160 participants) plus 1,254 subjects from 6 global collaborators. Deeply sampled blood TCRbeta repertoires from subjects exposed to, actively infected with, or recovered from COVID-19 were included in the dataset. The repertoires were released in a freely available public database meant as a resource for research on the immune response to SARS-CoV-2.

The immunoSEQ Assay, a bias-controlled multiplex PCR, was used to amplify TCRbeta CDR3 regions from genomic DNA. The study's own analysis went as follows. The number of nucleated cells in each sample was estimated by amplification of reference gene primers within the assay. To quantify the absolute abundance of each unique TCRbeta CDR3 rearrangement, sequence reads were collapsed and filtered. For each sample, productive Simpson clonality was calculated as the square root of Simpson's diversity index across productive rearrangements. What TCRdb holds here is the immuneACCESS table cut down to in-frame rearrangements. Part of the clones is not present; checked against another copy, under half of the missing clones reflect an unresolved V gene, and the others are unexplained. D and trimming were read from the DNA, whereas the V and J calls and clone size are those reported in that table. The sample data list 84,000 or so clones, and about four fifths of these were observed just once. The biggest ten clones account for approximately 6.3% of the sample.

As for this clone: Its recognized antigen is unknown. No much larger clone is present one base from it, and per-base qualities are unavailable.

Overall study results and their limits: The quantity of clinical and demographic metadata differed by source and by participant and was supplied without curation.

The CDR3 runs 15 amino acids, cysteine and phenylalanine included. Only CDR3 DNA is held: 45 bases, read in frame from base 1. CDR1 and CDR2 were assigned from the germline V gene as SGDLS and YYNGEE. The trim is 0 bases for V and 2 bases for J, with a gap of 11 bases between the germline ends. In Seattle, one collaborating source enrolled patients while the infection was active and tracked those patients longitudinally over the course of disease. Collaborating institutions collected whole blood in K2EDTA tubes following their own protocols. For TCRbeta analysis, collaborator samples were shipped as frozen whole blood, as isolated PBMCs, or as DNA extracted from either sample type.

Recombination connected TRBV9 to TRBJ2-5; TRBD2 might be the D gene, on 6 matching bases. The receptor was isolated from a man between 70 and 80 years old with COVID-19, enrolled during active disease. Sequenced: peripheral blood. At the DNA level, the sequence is TGTGCCAGCAGCGTAGCGGTCGGGAGACAAGAGACCCAGTACTTC. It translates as CASSVAVGRQETQYF. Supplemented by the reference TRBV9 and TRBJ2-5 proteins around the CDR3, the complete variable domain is DSGVTQTPKHLITATGQRVTLRCSPRSGDLSVYWYQQSLDQGLQFLIQYYNGEERAKGNILERFSAQQFPDLHSELNLSSLELGDSALYFCASSVAVGRQETQYFGPGTRLLVL.